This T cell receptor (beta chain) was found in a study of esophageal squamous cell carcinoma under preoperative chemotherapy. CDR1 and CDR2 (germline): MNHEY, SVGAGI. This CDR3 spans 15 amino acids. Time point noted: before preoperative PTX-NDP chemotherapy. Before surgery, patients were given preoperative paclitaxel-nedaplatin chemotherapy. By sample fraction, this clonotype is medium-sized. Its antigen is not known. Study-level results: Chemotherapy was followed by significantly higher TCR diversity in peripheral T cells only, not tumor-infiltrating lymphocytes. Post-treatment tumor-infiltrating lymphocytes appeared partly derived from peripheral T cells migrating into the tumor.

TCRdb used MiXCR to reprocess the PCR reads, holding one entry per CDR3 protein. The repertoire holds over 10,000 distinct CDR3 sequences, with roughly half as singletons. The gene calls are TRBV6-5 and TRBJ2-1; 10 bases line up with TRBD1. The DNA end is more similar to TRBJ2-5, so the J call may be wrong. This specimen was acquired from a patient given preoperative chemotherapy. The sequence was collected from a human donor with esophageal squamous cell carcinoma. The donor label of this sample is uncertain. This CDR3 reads CASSHGTGAYETQYF. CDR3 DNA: TGTGCCAGCAGCCATGGGACAGGGGCCTACGAGACCCAGTACTTC.